The 28 T cell receptor beta chains below were found in one sample sequenced in a study of T cells after yellow fever vaccination. Each CDR3 protein gets one entry after TCRdb re-called the 5' RACE reads with MiXCR. Of 250,000 to 350,000 distinct CDR3 sequences in the sample, roughly 6.8% are singletons; the top ten hold over 15%. Specimen: PBMCs, collected 45 days after the first yellow fever vaccination. The receptors were gathered from a man younger than 35 who received the YFV17D yellow fever vaccine.

This clonotype was recorded many times. The chain has TRBV5-1 and TRBJ2-2; perhaps TRBD2 as D (7 bases). The germline V gene encodes CDR1 SGHRS and CDR2 YFSETQ. V shed 3 bases and J shed 4 bases, with 16 bases lying between them. The CDR3 is made up of 16 amino acids. CDR3 DNA: TGCGCCAGCAGCTCCCGAGACGGGGGGCCCACCGGGGAGCTGTTTTTT. It encodes CASSSRDGGPTGELFF.

This clonotype was seen ten or more times. This sequence joins TRBV2 and TRBJ2-7; 15 bases fit TRBD2. Germline-derived CDR1 and CDR2 are SNHLY and FYNNEI. The CDR3 totals 15 residues. Losses at the gene ends were 2 bases for V and 9 bases for J; bases not matched to a gene: 5. The CDR3 protein is CASSERGLAGGTQYF. The CDR3 DNA reads TGTGCCAGCAGTGAACGGGGACTAGCGGGGGGTACGCAGTACTTC.

This chain uses TRBV5-1 with TRBJ1-4, with D unclear. CDR1 is SGHRS, CDR2 YFSETQ, per germline. The germline V and J ends were trimmed by 3 bases and 0 bases, with 6 bases remaining between them. The CDR3 runs to 14 residues. CDR3 protein: CASSSVSTNEKLFF. In nucleotides, the CDR3 is TGCGCCAGCAGCTCCGTTTCAACTAATGAAAAACTGTTTTTT. The full variable domain, with the rest looked up from reference TRBV5-1 and TRBJ1-4, is KAGVTQTPRYLIKTRGQQVTLSCSPISGHRSVSWYQQTPGQGLQFLFEYFSETQRNKGNFPGRFSGRQFSNSRSEMNVSTLELGDSALYLCASSSVSTNEKLFFGSGTQLSVL.

The DNA for the CDR3 is TGCGCCAGCAGCATAGACAGGGGGCACGAGCAGTACGTC. It translates to CASSIDRGHEQYV. This chain connects TRBV5-1 to TRBJ2-7; the match to TRBD1 covers 10 bases. CDR1 and CDR2 (germline): SGHRS, YFSETQ. This CDR3 spans 13 amino acids. The ends lost 4 bases at V and 5 bases at J; junction bases unmatched: 3.

The rearrangement links TRBV15 to TRBJ2-1; 8 bases line up with TRBD1. The junction had 2 bases not matched to a gene; V was cut back by 1 base and J by 6 bases. CDR3 size: 14 residues. Germline lookup yields CDR1 LNHNV and CDR2 YYDKDF (reference sequence). The CDR3 DNA reads TGTGCCACCAGCAGAGGCACAGGGGGCAATGAGCAGTTCTTC. The encoded protein is CATSRGTGGNEQFF.

This clonotype was detected ten times or more. J is TRBJ1-1 and V is TRBV7-9, with TRBD1 as a possible D gene (5 bases). The germline CDR1 and CDR2 sequences are SEHNR and FQNEAQ (reference sequence). The V end was cut by 5 bases, the J end by 4 bases, with 11 bases between. The CDR3 totals 13 residues. The CDR3 here is CASSPGRVTEAFF. DNA of the CDR3: TGTGCCAGCAGCCCGGGACGTGTCACTGAAGCTTTCTTT.

In this sample, this clonotype turned up a few times. The chain is built from TRBV4-3 and TRBJ2-1, with TRBD2 identical over 10 bases. CDR1 and CDR2 from the germline V gene are LGHNA and YSLEER. With 0 bases clipped from V and 10 bases from J, the junction kept 3 bases outside the gene matches. There are 14 residues in the CDR3. This chain's CDR3 is CASSQDTSGVEQFF. Written as DNA, the CDR3 is TGCGCCAGCAGCCAAGATACTAGCGGGGTCGAGCAGTTCTTC.

This clonotype has just a few counts. The chain joins TRBV20-1 to TRBJ1-1; D is ambiguous. The germline V gene encodes CDR1 DFQATT and CDR2 SNEGSKA (reference sequence). The CDR3 consists of 14 residues. V was shortened by 6 bases and J by 0 bases, with 14 bases between the two germline ends. CDR3 protein: CSAVTHPMNTEAFF. DNA of the CDR3: TGCAGTGCGGTGACACACCCGATGAACACTGAAGCTTTCTTT.

There are many counts of this clonotype. The chain couples TRBV18 to TRBJ1-2; D ambiguous. This CDR3 region has 15 residues. Germline values: CDR1 KGHSH, CDR2 LQKENI. Deletions cut 0 bases from V and 3 bases from J, with 11 bases between. The DNA of the CDR3 is TGTGCCAGCTCACCACCGGCTCGGCAGTACTATGGCTACACCTTC. It encodes CASSPPARQYYGYTF. Full variable domain (rest looked up from reference TRBV18 and TRBJ1-2): NAGVMQNPRHLVRRRGQEARLRCSPMKGHSHVYWYRQLPEEGLKFMVYLQKENIIDESGMPKERFSAEFPKEGPSILRIQQVVRGDSAAYFCASSPPARQYYGYTFGSGTRLTVV.

There are many counts of this clonotype. This chain uses TRBV5-1 with TRBJ2-7; D unresolved. Germline CDR1 and CDR2: SGHRS and YFSETQ. CDR3 length: 11 residues. The V and J ends lost 0 bases and 6 bases respectively, with 4 bases between them. Here the CDR3 reads CASSLVSEQYF. CDR3 coding DNA: TGCGCCAGCAGCTTGGTTAGCGAGCAGTACTTC.

This clonotype was counted at least ten times. The chain is built from TRBV5-5 and TRBJ2-5; 11 nucleotides align to TRBD2. This CDR3 contains 16 residues. CDR1 SGHKS and CDR2 YYEKEE come from the germline V gene (reference sequence). Trimming at V came to 3 bases and at J to 1 base, leaving 5 bases not matched to a gene. The CDR3 nucleotides are TGTGCCAGCAGCTCAGGGACTAGCGGACTCCAAGAGACCCAGTACTTC. Its protein is CASSSGTSGLQETQYF.

This clonotype was counted between two and nine times. The CDR3 DNA follows: TGTGCCATCAGTGTAGGCGGGGGAACCACAGATACGCAGTATTTT. Encoded protein: CAISVGGGTTDTQYF. This chain connects TRBV10-3 to TRBJ2-3, with TRBD2 identical over 7 bases. The CDR3 length is 15 residues. Germline CDR1 reads ENHRY; CDR2 reads SYGVKD. Unmatched junction bases numbered 6, after V lost 4 bases and J lost 2 bases.

This clonotype was counted ten times or more. The chain joins TRBV5-1 to TRBJ2-7; D tentatively fits TRBD1 or TRBD2 (5 bases each). Germline V gives CDR1 SGHRS, CDR2 YFSETQ. This CDR3 region has 15 residues. V lost 4 bases and J lost 4, with 18 bases in between. CDR3 bases: TGCGCCAGCAGCCGCACTGGGACGGAGAGGTACGAGCAGTACTTC. It is translated as CASSRTGTERYEQYF. The full variable domain, rest sourced from reference TRBV5-1 and TRBJ2-7, is KAGVTQTPRYLIKTRGQQVTLSCSPISGHRSVSWYQQTPGQGLQFLFEYFSETQRNKGNFPGRFSGRQFSNSRSEMNVSTLELGDSALYLCASSRTGTERYEQYFGPGTRLTVT.

This clonotype showed up just a few times. The chain couples TRBV12-3 or TRBV12-4 to TRBJ1-1; weak D call: TRBD1 (6 bases). The V end was cut by 6 bases, the J end by 1 base, with 12 bases between. This CDR3 contains 14 residues. The CDR3 region has the DNA TGTGCCAGCAGACCCCAACAGGGGAACACTGAAGCTTTCTTT. As protein: CASRPQQGNTEAFF.

The rearrangement joins TRBV2 to TRBJ2-2, with a possible D match to TRBD2 (6 bases). The CDR3 extends over 12 amino acids. From germline, CDR1 is SNHLY and CDR2 FYNNEI. The germline V and J ends were trimmed by 6 bases and 6 bases, with 8 bases remaining between them. The CDR3 DNA sequence: TGTGCCAGCAGGTCTAGCGCCGGGGAGCTGTTTTTT. Residues: CASRSSAGELFF.

The sample holds many counts of this clonotype. The chain has TRBV29-1 and TRBJ2-7; D is possibly TRBD1 or TRBD2 (6 bases each). V gave up 0 bases and J gave up 2 bases, with 14 bases separating them. The CDR3 runs to 15 residues. Germline V lookup: CDR1 SQVTM, CDR2 ANQGSEA. CDR3 in amino acids: CSVEDPQGRPYEQYF. CDR3 DNA sequence: TGCAGCGTTGAAGATCCCCAGGGGAGGCCCTACGAGCAGTACTTC.

There are a few counts of this clonotype. The chain recombines TRBV27 with TRBJ2-3, with 7 nucleotides matching TRBD1. Per the germline V gene, CDR1 is MNHEY and CDR2 is SMNVEV (reference sequence). V shed 2 bases, J shed 4 bases, and the junction held 6 bases outside the gene matches. CDR3 size: 15 residues. The CDR3 protein is CASSLTGVLSDTQYF. CDR3 DNA sequence: TGTGCCAGCAGTTTAACAGGGGTCCTCTCAGATACGCAGTATTTT.

This chain links TRBV7-9 with TRBJ2-2; maybe TRBD2 (6 bases). The CDR3 totals 16 residues. Germline V lookup: CDR1 SEHNR, CDR2 FQNEAQ (reference sequence). V was trimmed by 3 bases and J by 2 bases, leaving 13 bases between them. CDR3 amino acids: CASSFGGPLNTGELFF. CDR3 nucleotide sequence: TGTGCCAGCAGCTTTGGAGGGCCTCTTAACACCGGGGAGCTGTTTTTT. Drawing the rest from reference TRBV7-9 and TRBJ2-2, the complete variable domain is DTGVSQNPRHKITKRGQNVTFRCDPISEHNRLYWYRQTLGQGPEFLTYFQNEAQLEKSRLLSDRFSAERPKGSFSTLEIQRTEQGDSAMYLCASSFGGPLNTGELFFGEGSRLTVL.

The gene calls are TRBV6-2 or TRBV6-3 and TRBJ2-2, with D perhaps matching TRBD1 (6 bases). The length of the CDR3 is 16 residues. Per the germline V gene, CDR1 is MNHEY and CDR2 is SVGEGT. Trimming shortened V by 7 bases and J by 2 bases, and 17 bases separated the two germline ends. The CDR3 spells CASTEGGRGNTGELFF. CDR3 nucleotides: TGTGCCAGCACCGAAGGTGGCAGGGGAAACACCGGGGAGCTGTTTTTT.

The chain combines TRBV10-3 with TRBJ2-5; TRBD2 matches at 9 bases. The germline V gene encodes CDR1 ENHRY and CDR2 SYGVKD. The CDR3 sequence is 14 residues long. V lost 6 bases, J lost 2 bases, and 4 bases stayed unmatched. CDR3 nucleotide sequence: TGTGCCATCAGGAGTAGCGGGGGACAAGAGACCCAGTACTTC. Its translation: CAIRSSGGQETQYF.

Ten or more counts support this clonotype. The rearrangement joins TRBV7-2 to TRBJ2-2; no clear D gene. Germline CDR1 and CDR2: SGHTA and FQGNSA. V was clipped by 1 base and J by 5 bases, with 8 bases between them. The CDR3 runs 14 residues. The CDR3 is CASSLGALTGELFF. DNA of the CDR3: TGTGCCAGCAGCTTAGGGGCCCTAACCGGGGAGCTGTTTTTT.

This clonotype occurred many times. This chain connects TRBV3-1 to TRBJ1-1, with 7 bases lining up with TRBD1. This CDR3 has 14 residues. The J segment lost 5 bases and the V segment lost 2 bases, leaving 5 bases of the junction unmatched. Germline lookup yields CDR1 LGHDT and CDR2 YNNKEL (reference sequence). CDR3 DNA sequence: TGTGCCAGCAGCCAACTGACAGGGCAAACTGAAGCTTTCTTT. Translating gives CASSQLTGQTEAFF.

As DNA, the CDR3 is TGTGCCAGCAGTGTGGGGAGCGTGGCCGGGGAGCTGTTTTTT. This gives the protein CASSVGSVAGELFF. V usage is TRBV28 and J usage is TRBJ2-2; D is perhaps TRBD2 (5 bases). This CDR3 comprises 14 residues. V was trimmed by 5 bases and J by 6 bases, leaving 13 bases between them. Germline lookup yields CDR1 MDHEN and CDR2 SYDVKM.

This chain joins TRBV5-1 and TRBJ2-5, with unresolved D. Between the trimmed V and J ends, which lost 0 bases and 5 bases, there was a span of 11 bases. CDR1 is SGHRS and CDR2 is YFSETQ in the germline V gene. This CDR3 comprises 14 residues. The CDR3, as DNA: TGCGCCAGCAGCTTGGCCCCAGTTACTGAGACCCAGTACTTC. Encoded protein: CASSLAPVTETQYF.

The rearrangement uses TRBV6-1 and TRBJ2-3, with D possibly called TRBD1 or TRBD2 (5 bases each). Trimming removed 6 bases at V and 6 bases at J, with 22 bases between. The CDR3 consists of 16 residues. Germline lookup yields CDR1 MNHNS and CDR2 SASEGT. The CDR3 loop is CASSGNRDGLKDTQYF. The CDR3 bases are TGTGCCAGCAGCGGAAACCGGGACGGACTCAAGGATACGCAGTATTTT.

The rearrangement links TRBV7-8 to TRBJ2-2; weak D call: TRBD2 (6 bases). There are 16 residues in the CDR3. Per germline, CDR1 SGHVS and CDR2 FQNEAQ. Trimming took 1 base from V and 4 from J, leaving 13 bases between them. CDR3 in DNA: TGTGCCAGCAGCTTAGGAGGCGGGGTGGGCACCGGGGAGCTGTTTTTT. Translating it yields CASSLGGGVGTGELFF.

The rearrangement joins TRBV5-4 to TRBJ1-1; the D gene is possibly TRBD1 (5 bases). The CDR3 has 17 amino acids. Looked up from germline, CDR1 is SGHNT and CDR2 is YYREEE (reference sequence). V lost 5 bases to trimming and J lost 4 bases, with 24 bases between them. In DNA form, the CDR3 reads TGTGCCAGCAGTGCCGCAAGACAGTGGGAGGCGAGCACTGAAGCTTTCTTT. Its protein is CASSAARQWEASTEAFF.

The V and J genes are TRBV7-2 and TRBJ2-2; 9 nucleotides agree with TRBD2. The CDR3 is made up of 15 amino acids. After removal of 2 bases from V and 3 bases from J, the junction contained 1 base not matched to a gene. CDR1 is SGHTA and CDR2 is FQGNSA in the germline V gene. CDR3 sequence reads: CASSLWTSDTGELFF. CDR3 coding DNA: TGTGCCAGCAGCTTATGGACTAGCGACACCGGGGAGCTGTTTTTT.